A single sample is the source of the 5 T cell receptor beta chains below, sequenced in a study of blood T cell repertoires in COVID-19 (dated by TCRdb to the early 2020s). The library was prepared using the immunoSEQ multiplex PCR assay. Imported from immuneACCESS, the table was reduced by TCRdb to in-frame sequences with V and J called. These copies leave out some clones; in studies compared against another copy, an unresolved V gene accounts for under half, and the cause of the remainder is not known. The sample has some 250,000 clones on record, more than 85% of them singletons. 8% to 10% of the sample is taken by the ten largest. The material sequenced was PBMCs or T cells enriched from blood (not recorded which). Every receptor here comes from a man aged 35 to 55 who had recovered from COVID-19.

This sequence joins TRBV11-2 and TRBJ1-2; D might be TRBD1 (6 bases). From germline, CDR1 is SGHAT and CDR2 FQNNGV. Between the trimmed V and J ends, which lost 5 bases and 5 bases, there was a span of 18 bases. The CDR3 sequence is 15 residues long. The CDR3: CASSQGWGSTYGYTF. The CDR3 coding sequence is TGTGCCAGCAGCCAGGGGTGGGGCAGCACTTATGGCTACACCTTC.

The chain carries TRBV5-1 and TRBJ1-2, with unresolved D. The CDR3 loop spans 13 amino acids. V shed 0 bases and J shed 4 bases, with 7 bases lying between them. Germline V gene data show CDR1 as SGHRS and CDR2 as YFSETQ. CDR3 in amino acids: CASSLDSVYGYTF. The CDR3 DNA follows: TGCGCCAGCAGCTTGGATTCAGTCTATGGCTACACCTTC.

The rearrangement links TRBV27 to TRBJ2-1, with 12 bases lining up with TRBD2. CDR1 is MNHEY, CDR2 SMNVEV, per germline (reference sequence). The V and J ends lost 7 bases and 0 bases, in that order; junction bases with no gene match: 16. This CDR3 spans 20 amino acids. The CDR3: CASTKLAGGPPRSSYNEQFF. The CDR3 DNA follows: TGTGCCAGCACTAAGCTAGCGGGAGGGCCACCTAGAAGCTCCTACAATGAGCAGTTCTTC.

V is TRBV7-8 and J is TRBJ2-7; 10 bases match TRBD2. CDR1 is SGHVS and CDR2 is FQNEAQ in the germline V gene. The junction had 3 bases not matched to a gene; V was cut back by 4 bases and J by 6 bases. This CDR3 is built from 13 residues. The CDR3 DNA reads as TGTGCCAGCAGCTGGGGACTAGCGACCGAGCAGTACTTC. This codes for CASSWGLATEQYF.

This clone was seen a handful of times. CDR3 sequence: CSVKGENNNSPLHF. CDR3 nucleotide sequence: TGCAGCGTGAAGGGGGAGAATAATAATTCACCCCTCCACTTT. The chain carries TRBV29-1 and TRBJ1-6; a weak D match, TRBD1 (6 bases). This CDR3 contains 14 residues. Germline V gene lookup returns CDR1 SQVTM and CDR2 ANQGSEA. V was pared by 6 bases and J by 5 bases, with 14 bases between.